This entry is about one T cell receptor (beta chain). This entry comes from a study of control samples from healthy donors and cancer patients. Germline CDR1 reads SEHNR; CDR2 reads FQNEAQ (reference sequence). Trimming shortened V by 9 bases and J by 4 bases, and 18 bases separated the two germline ends. The CDR3 spans 14 residues. TCRdb's copy holds only in-frame clones and misses some; the assay was immunoSEQ multiplex PCR. The sample has some 120,000 clones; 85% to 95% are singletons. The chain combines TRBV7-9 with TRBJ1-1; D not resolved. The sequence derives from a man younger than 40 in good health. The sample consisted of blood. The DNA for the CDR3 is TGTGCCAGTTCGACCGGGTGGTACCCCACTGAAGCTTTCTTT. Protein sequence: CASSTGWYPTEAFF.